Listed below are T cell receptor beta chains from one sample, sequenced in a study of shared clonotypes between healthy human individuals. The table came from immunoSEQ multiplex PCR; TCRdb's copy has only in-frame clones and leaves some out. This sample carries some 680,000 clones, roughly 73% of them seen once, and the ten largest clones take roughly 1.9%. The sample consisted of memory CD4+ T cells sorted from blood. These receptors all stem from a woman aged 30 to 39 in good health. The conserved cysteine and the conserved F or W are not part of the CDR3 here. Some rows mark clone size as missing; the rest say once, few, many or name a class of expanded clone.

v_gene	j_gene	abundance	CDR3aa
TRBV7-3	TRBJ1-1	NA	ASSLRGQGVGGNTEAF
TRBV5-1	TRBJ2-3	NA	ASSGSRGPSTDTQY
TRBV7-3	TRBJ2-5	NA	ASSPPGGETQY
TRBV6-1	TRBJ1-5	NA	ASLGTASGQPQH
TRBV28	TRBJ1-1	NA	ASRSRVASTEAF
TRBV25-1	TRBJ2-3	NA	ASSDVVGTAVRTDTQY
TRBV28	TRBJ1-4	once	ASSYPRSRGGKLF
TRBV27	TRBJ2-3	NA	ASSLEAGGLAGGTDTQY
TRBV15	TRBJ1-5	NA	ATSRTGLVNQPQH
TRBV5-6	TRBJ2-1	NA	ASSLVAWRGTTYNEQF
TRBV28	TRBJ1-2	few	VASRNYGYT
TRBV28	TRBJ2-7	NA	ASSFSLAGETTYEQY
TRBV7-9	TRBJ2-7	once	ASSRGSTTYEQY
TRBV6-6	TRBJ2-7	NA	ASSYVGGPVEQY
TRBV18	TRBJ2-1	NA	ASSWTGAYNEQF
TRBV19	TRBJ2-2	NA	ASTPWPQPTNTGELF
TRBV2	TRBJ2-7	NA	ASSLTGGWDEQY
TRBV5-4	TRBJ2-7	few	ASSLAGGRSYEQY
TRBV4-2	TRBJ2-1	NA	ASSQVGLAGGVYNEQF
TRBV5-5	TRBJ2-3	few	ASRIPTPDTQY
TRBV7-2	TRBJ1-1	NA	ASSERRLGDSEAF
TRBV5-1	TRBJ2-3	NA	ASSLRAGGLDTQY
TRBV29-1	TRBJ1-3	once	SVDSGKGVNTIY
TRBV15	TRBJ2-1	NA	ATSSLVYRASYNEQF
TRBV7-2	TRBJ1-4	NA	ASSFVGVGEKLF
TRBV2	TRBJ2-3	NA	ASTGTSGSTDTQY
TRBV10-1	TRBJ2-3	NA	ASSERARDTQY
TRBV5-5	TRBJ2-7	NA	ASSSGTASYEQY
TRBV5-1	TRBJ1-3	few	ASSWGQFSGNTIY
TRBV2	TRBJ2-3	few	ASSEARVGSTDTQY
TRBV5-4	TRBJ2-1	NA	ASSFGTRDNEQF
TRBV6-5	TRBJ2-7	once	ASSYRRTYEQY
TRBV7-9	TRBJ2-5	NA	ASSLGAGPETQY
TRBV25-1	TRBJ2-1	NA	ASTEGQGYNEQF
TRBV28	TRBJ1-5	once	ASSRLLRDSNQPQH
TRBV18	TRBJ2-3	NA	ASSLTSGTDTQY
TRBV2	TRBJ2-5	NA	ASSGLAGSSETQY
TRBV5-1	TRBJ2-7	once	ASSLELRLGSYYEQY
TRBV4-1	TRBJ2-5	NA	ASSQGFQETQY
TRBV9	TRBJ1-2	NA	ASSVIQGWGYT
TRBV7-8	TRBJ2-1	NA	ASSLGVSNWNEQF
TRBV7-9	TRBJ2-1	NA	ASSTREQQF
TRBV29-1	TRBJ1-1	NA	SVRGHTEAF
TRBV6-1	TRBJ2-1	NA	ASSDWTRGNEQF
TRBV5-1	TRBJ2-2	NA	ASSLVDGELF
TRBV18	TRBJ1-5	NA	ASSPQGAGQPQH
TRBV6-6	TRBJ1-1	NA	ASSYWPGPNTEAF
TRBV2	TRBJ1-5	few	ASSEVESQPQH
TRBV27	TRBJ2-7	once	ASSLGPGQGSYEQY
TRBV2	TRBJ2-1	NA	ASSELAGSYNEQF
TRBV6-7	TRBJ1-2	NA	ASSPTDYGYT
TRBV5-1	TRBJ2-1	NA	ASSLGQAALYNEQF
TRBV18	TRBJ2-1	NA	ASSPWQRVENEQF
TRBV9	TRBJ2-2	NA	ASSVSGNGAGELF
TRBV29-1	TRBJ2-7	NA	SVGSGRTLYEQY
TRBV14	TRBJ2-1	few	ASSQGLAGEEDNEQF
TRBV5-1	TRBJ1-2	NA	ASSLEAGDGYT
TRBV10-2	TRBJ1-3	NA	ASSESGGNTIY
TRBV4-1	TRBJ2-1	once	ASSRGLVSYNEQF
TRBV30	TRBJ1-1	NA	AWSKGMNTEAF